The entry that follows covers one T cell receptor (beta chain) sequence. This entry is derived from a study of blood T cell repertoires in COVID-19. Libraries were prepared by immunoSEQ multiplex PCR; TCRdb keeps only in-frame clonotypes and omits some of them. Of 200,000 to 250,000 clones listed, around 83% were seen once; the top ten hold about 9%. Material: peripheral blood. The TCR comes from a man aged 45-65 years with active or convalescent COVID-19.

DNA of the CDR3: TGTGCCAGCAGGACCCTAAGTCTGGACAGGGTCTACGAGCAGTACTTC. Translated, it gives CASRTLSLDRVYEQYF. V gene TRBV2 combines with J gene TRBJ2-7; 8 positions agree with TRBD1. The V segment lost 6 bases and the J segment 3 bases; nucleotides outside the gene matches: 13. Germline CDR1 is SNHLY and CDR2 is FYNNEI. This CDR3 is 16 amino acids long.